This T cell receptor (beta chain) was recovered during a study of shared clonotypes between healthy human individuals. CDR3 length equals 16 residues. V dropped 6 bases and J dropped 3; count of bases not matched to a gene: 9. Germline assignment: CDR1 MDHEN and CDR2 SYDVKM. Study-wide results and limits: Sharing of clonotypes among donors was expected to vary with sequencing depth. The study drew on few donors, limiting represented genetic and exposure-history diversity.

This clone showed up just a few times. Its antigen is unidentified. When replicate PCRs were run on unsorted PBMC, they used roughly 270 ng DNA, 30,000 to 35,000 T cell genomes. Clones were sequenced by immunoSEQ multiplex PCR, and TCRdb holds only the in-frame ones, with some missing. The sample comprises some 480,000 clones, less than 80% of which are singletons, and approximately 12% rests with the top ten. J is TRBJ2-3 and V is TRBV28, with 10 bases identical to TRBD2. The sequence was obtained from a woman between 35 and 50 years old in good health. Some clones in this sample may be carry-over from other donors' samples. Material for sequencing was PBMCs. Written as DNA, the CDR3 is TGTGCCAGCAGCTCGTCTAGCGGGAGAGAAACAGATACGCAGTATTTT. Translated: CASSSSSGRETDTQYF.